A selection of T cell receptor beta chains follows, all from one sample in a study of OX40 agonist ivuxolimab in advanced cancers. The repertoire was sequenced with immunoSEQ multiplex PCR; TCRdb's copy has only in-frame clones and lacks some. The data hold approximately 30,000 clones, with 75% to 90% observed a single time. Sequencing was performed on CD4+ or CD8+ T cells sorted from blood, taken in a trial of the OX40 agonist ivuxolimab. Receptor source: an adult with an advanced solid tumor such as melanoma, head and neck, liver or kidney cancer. Both conserved end residues are part of each CDR3. Each record gives: J gene, V gene, D gene, clone size, CDR3 protein, CDR3 DNA. D genes are given only for firm matches. Clone size appears in some rows only: once, few, many, or a class for an expanded clone.

J gene: TRBJ2-7; V gene: TRBV4-2; D gene: -; clone size: few; CDR3 protein: CASSQGGDTSYEQYF; CDR3 DNA: TGTGCCAGCAGCCAAGGCGGGGACACCTCCTACGAGCAGTACTTC
J gene: TRBJ1-2; V gene: TRBV14; D gene: -; clone size: -; CDR3 protein: CASSPRGNYGYTF; CDR3 DNA: TGTGCCAGCAGCCCCAGAGGGAACTATGGCTACACCTTC
J gene: TRBJ2-3; V gene: TRBV28; D gene: -; clone size: -; CDR3 protein: CACWRRDGTDTQYF; CDR3 DNA: TGTGCCTGCTGGAGGAGGGATGGCACAGATACGCAGTATTTT
J gene: TRBJ1-2; V gene: TRBV6-5; D gene: -; clone size: -; CDR3 protein: CASGENYGYTF; CDR3 DNA: TGTGCCAGCGGAGAGAACTATGGCTACACCTTC
J gene: TRBJ1-2; V gene: TRBV11-3; D gene: TRBD1; clone size: -; CDR3 protein: CASSFRNRQGAPNYGYTF; CDR3 DNA: TGTGCCAGCAGCTTCCGAAACCGTCAGGGGGCACCTAACTATGGCTACACCTTC
J gene: TRBJ1-1; V gene: TRBV27; D gene: TRBD1; clone size: -; CDR3 protein: CASSLSTGVTEAFF; CDR3 DNA: TGTGCCAGCAGTTTATCTACAGGGGTTACTGAAGCTTTCTTT
J gene: TRBJ2-7; V gene: TRBV5-4; D gene: -; clone size: once; CDR3 protein: CASSLTDYEQYF; CDR3 DNA: TGTGCCAGCAGCTTGACAGATTACGAGCAGTACTTC
J gene: TRBJ2-7; V gene: TRBV25-1; D gene: TRBD2; clone size: -; CDR3 protein: CASRLAGGAYEQYF; CDR3 DNA: TGTGCCAGCAGGCTAGCGGGGGGCGCCTACGAGCAGTACTTC
J gene: TRBJ1-2; V gene: TRBV11-2; D gene: TRBD1; clone size: -; CDR3 protein: CASSPPGTGKFHTF; CDR3 DNA: TGTGCCAGCAGCCCCCCCGGGACAGGGAAATTTCACACCTTC
J gene: TRBJ2-1; V gene: TRBV19; D gene: TRBD2; clone size: -; CDR3 protein: CATLLAGGVGTYNEQFF; CDR3 DNA: TGTGCCACCCTTTTAGCGGGAGGGGTTGGTACCTACAATGAGCAGTTCTTC
J gene: TRBJ2-1; V gene: TRBV7-6; D gene: -; clone size: -; CDR3 protein: CASSFRGNEQFF; CDR3 DNA: TGTGCCAGCAGCTTCAGAGGCAATGAGCAGTTCTTC
J gene: TRBJ2-7; V gene: TRBV7-2; D gene: TRBD2; clone size: -; CDR3 protein: CASSLVRSQGGVYEQYF; CDR3 DNA: TGTGCCAGCAGCTTAGTCAGGTCGCAGGGAGGGGTATACGAGCAGTACTTC
J gene: TRBJ1-2; V gene: TRBV11-2; D gene: TRBD1; clone size: -; CDR3 protein: CASSSWTGNQYGYTF; CDR3 DNA: TGTGCCAGCAGCTCGTGGACAGGGAACCAATATGGCTACACCTTC
J gene: TRBJ1-4; V gene: TRBV7-8; D gene: -; clone size: -; CDR3 protein: CASSFTPRTGSFNEKLFF; CDR3 DNA: TGTGCCAGCAGCTTCACCCCACGCACAGGCAGCTTTAATGAAAAACTGTTTTTT
J gene: TRBJ2-7; V gene: TRBV7-8; D gene: -; clone size: -; CDR3 protein: CASSSLDPGAYEQYF; CDR3 DNA: TGTGCCAGCAGCTCCCTAGACCCGGGGGCCTACGAGCAGTACTTC
J gene: TRBJ2-1; V gene: TRBV5-1; D gene: -; clone size: -; CDR3 protein: CASSLGTSSYNEQFF; CDR3 DNA: TGCGCCAGCAGCCTGGGGACAAGCTCCTACAATGAGCAGTTCTTC
J gene: TRBJ1-1; V gene: TRBV4-3; D gene: TRBD1; clone size: -; CDR3 protein: CASSQGVRGIEAFF; CDR3 DNA: TGCGCCAGCAGCCAAGGAGTCAGGGGGATTGAAGCTTTCTTT
J gene: TRBJ2-3; V gene: TRBV9; D gene: TRBD1; clone size: -; CDR3 protein: CASSVGQGTDTQYF; CDR3 DNA: TGTGCCAGCAGCGTCGGACAGGGGACAGATACGCAGTATTTT
J gene: TRBJ2-7; V gene: TRBV11-2; D gene: -; clone size: -; CDR3 protein: CASSLVARGSYEQYF; CDR3 DNA: TGTGCCAGCAGCTTAGTCGCCCGGGGGTCCTACGAGCAGTACTTC
J gene: TRBJ1-1; V gene: TRBV27; D gene: -; clone size: -; CDR3 protein: CASSGGPVTEAFF; CDR3 DNA: TGTGCCAGCTCGGGGGGGCCGGTTACTGAAGCTTTCTTT
J gene: TRBJ1-1; V gene: TRBV4-1; D gene: -; clone size: -; CDR3 protein: CASSQVIRVRQADTEAFF; CDR3 DNA: TGCGCCAGCAGCCAAGTAATCAGGGTGAGACAGGCCGACACTGAAGCTTTCTTT
J gene: TRBJ1-5; V gene: TRBV6-5; D gene: -; clone size: -; CDR3 protein: CASSYSSREDQPQHF; CDR3 DNA: TGTGCCAGCAGTTACTCGAGCAGGGAGGATCAGCCCCAGCATTTT